These 10 T cell receptor beta chains came from one sample sequenced in a study of T cells after yellow fever vaccination. TCRdb re-analysed the 5' RACE reads in MiXCR, keeping a single row per CDR3 protein. The table records roughly 500,000 distinct CDR3 sequences, less than 20% of them present only once. The sequenced sample was PBMCs, obtained 15 days after the yellow fever booster vaccination. All receptors derive from a man aged 25 to 40 who received the YFV17D yellow fever vaccine.

This clonotype occurred a few times. V usage is TRBV9 and J usage is TRBJ2-4; D may be TRBD2 (5 bases). There are 15 residues in the CDR3. The V end lost 3 bases, the J end lost 5 bases, and 15 bases lay between the germline ends. CDR1 SGDLS and CDR2 YYNGEE come from the germline V gene. DNA for the CDR3: TGTGCCAGCAGCGCGATCGCGGGTGGCGAAAACATTCAGTACTTC. It is translated as CASSAIAGGENIQYF.

CDR3: CASSTRRAGYLAQYF. The CDR3 DNA reads as TGTGCCAGCAGCACTCGCAGGGCGGGGTATTTAGCGCAGTATTTT. This chain links TRBV21-1 with TRBJ2-3; the tabulated D call, TRBD1, remains unverified against the DNA. TRBV21-1 is a pseudogene locus. The CDR3 is 15 amino acids.

The CDR3 sequence: CASSLALAGANNEQFF. Written as DNA, the CDR3 is TGCGCCAGCAGCTTGGCACTAGCGGGAGCCAACAATGAGCAGTTCTTC. The genes are TRBV5-1 and TRBJ2-1, with 11 nucleotides matching TRBD2. CDR1 is SGHRS and CDR2 is YFSETQ in the germline V gene. The V gene end was trimmed by 0 bases and the J gene end by 5 bases; junction bases not matched to a gene: 4. The CDR3 is 16 residues long.

CDR3 in DNA: TGCAGCGTTGAAAAACAGGCTGGGCAGCCCCAGCATTTT. Encoded protein: CSVEKQAGQPQHF. This chain connects TRBV29-1 to TRBJ1-5, with D possibly matching TRBD1 (5 bases). Trimming removed 2 bases at V and 7 bases at J, with 12 bases between. The CDR3 contains 13 residues. Per the germline V gene, CDR1 is SQVTM and CDR2 is ANQGSEA.

This chain joins TRBV29-1 and TRBJ2-2; D not certain. V lost 4 bases to trimming and J lost 3 bases, with 9 bases between them. Germline CDR1 SQVTM, CDR2 ANQGSEA. This CDR3 contains 13 residues. CDR3 loop: CSVVGQHTGELFF. In DNA, the CDR3 is TGCAGCGTTGTCGGGCAGCACACCGGGGAGCTGTTTTTT.

This clonotype was picked up a small number of times. The chain has TRBV20-1 and TRBJ2-7; possible D gene TRBD1, 5 bases. CDR3 length: 15 amino acids. Germline CDR1 and CDR2: DFQATT and SNEGSKA (reference sequence). V was trimmed by 0 bases and J by 0 bases, leaving 12 bases between them. This CDR3 reads CSARDLDTPSYEQYF. CDR3 DNA: TGCAGTGCTAGAGATCTGGACACCCCCTCCTACGAGCAGTACTTC.

The table lists this clonotype with a few counts. The chain has TRBV12-3 or TRBV12-4 and TRBJ1-5, with D possibly being TRBD1 (6 bases). Trimming pared 6 bases from V and 4 bases from J, leaving 13 bases between. CDR3 length equals 14 residues. CDR3: CASSRRGPNQPQHF. CDR3 bases: TGTGCCAGCAGCCGCCGGGGGCCGAATCAGCCCCAGCATTTT.

The CDR3 protein is CASSFIGNTEAFF. DNA of the CDR3: TGTGCCAGCAGTTTCATTGGGAACACTGAAGCTTTCTTT. The V gene is TRBV12-3 or TRBV12-4, the J gene TRBJ1-1; D is uncertain. The CDR3 has 13 residues. Trimming left V 3 bases short and J 1 base short, with 6 bases between.

This clonotype was recorded a few times. The genes are TRBV7-2 and TRBJ2-5; no definite D call. V gave up 1 base and J gave up 5 bases, with 8 bases separating them. The CDR3 covers 13 residues. The germline V gene has CDR1 SGHTA and CDR2 FQGNSA. The chain's CDR3 is CASSLDVLETQYF. CDR3 bases: TGTGCCAGCAGCTTAGACGTTCTGGAGACCCAGTACTTC.

This clonotype was recorded many times. This chain connects TRBV7-9 to TRBJ2-1; D gene unclear. This CDR3 is built from 13 residues. Germline V gene lookup returns CDR1 SEHNR and CDR2 FQNEAQ (reference sequence). V gave up 2 bases and J gave up 5 bases, with 7 bases separating them. CDR3 sequence: CASSLRLDNEQFF. CDR3 coding DNA: TGTGCCAGCAGCTTAAGGCTAGACAATGAGCAGTTCTTC.